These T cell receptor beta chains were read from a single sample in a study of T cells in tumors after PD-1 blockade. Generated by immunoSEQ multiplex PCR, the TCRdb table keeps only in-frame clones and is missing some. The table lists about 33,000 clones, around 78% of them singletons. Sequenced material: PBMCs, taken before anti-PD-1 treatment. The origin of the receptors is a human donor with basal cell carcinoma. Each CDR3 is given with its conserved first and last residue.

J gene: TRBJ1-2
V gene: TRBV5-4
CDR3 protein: CASSLGQSYGYTF

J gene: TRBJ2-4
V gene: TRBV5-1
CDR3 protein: CASSSGQQPKNIQYF

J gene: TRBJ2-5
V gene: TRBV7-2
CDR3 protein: CASSLAAVDQETQYF

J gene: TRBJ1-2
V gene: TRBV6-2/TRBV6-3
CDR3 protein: CASSYSVSGFGYTF

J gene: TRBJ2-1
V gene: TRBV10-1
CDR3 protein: CASSDRGFRPNEQFF

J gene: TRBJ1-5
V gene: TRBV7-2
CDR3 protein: CASSLGRGNQPQHF

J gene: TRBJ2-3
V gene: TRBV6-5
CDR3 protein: CASSYRLVTSTDTQYF

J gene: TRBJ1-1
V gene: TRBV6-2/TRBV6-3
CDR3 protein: CASSTRDRLNTEAFF

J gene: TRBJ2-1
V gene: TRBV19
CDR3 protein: CASSIALGQGGDEQFF

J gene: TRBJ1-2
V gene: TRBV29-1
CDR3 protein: CSVSSADNHGYTF

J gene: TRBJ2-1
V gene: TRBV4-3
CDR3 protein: CASSQDAGMRQFF

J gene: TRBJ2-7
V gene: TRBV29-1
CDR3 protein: CSVSGSGKGGYYEQYF

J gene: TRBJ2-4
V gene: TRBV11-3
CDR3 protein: CASSSPRDYKNIQYF

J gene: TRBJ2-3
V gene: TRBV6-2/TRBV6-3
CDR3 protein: CASSYERARGLSLSDTQYF

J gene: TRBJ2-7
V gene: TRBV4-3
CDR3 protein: CASSQGWTSSSYEQYF

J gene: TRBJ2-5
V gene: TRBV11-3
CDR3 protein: CASSPLGGIETQYF

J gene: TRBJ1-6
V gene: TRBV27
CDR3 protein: CASKERGGSSYNSPLHF

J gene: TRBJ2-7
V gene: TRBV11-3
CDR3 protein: CASSLDRYEQYF

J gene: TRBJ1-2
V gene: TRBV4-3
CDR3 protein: CASSQDIVVNGYTF

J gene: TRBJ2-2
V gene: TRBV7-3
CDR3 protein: CASSFGWSPNTGELFF

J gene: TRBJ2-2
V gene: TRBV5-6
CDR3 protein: CASSLVLANTGELFF

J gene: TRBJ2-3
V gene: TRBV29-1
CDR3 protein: CSVPRLASTDTQYF